This TCR beta chain is from a study of T cell repertoires in cytomegalovirus infection. The V gene's germline CDR1 is SGHTA and CDR2 FQGNSA. The CDR3 totals 16 residues. Remarks on this clonotype: The antigen is not known. A much bigger clone sits one base away, suggesting this may be a read error.

TCRdb reprocessed the reads via MiXCR and lists one record per CDR3 protein. Of about 310,000 distinct CDR3 sequences listed, around 25% were seen once; the top ten hold about an eighth. V gene TRBV7-2 combines with J gene TRBJ2-3, with 12 bases matching TRBD2. The sample was cultured PBMCs, taken from culture after CMV antigen stimulation. This TCR was recovered from a human donor in good health (CMV status not recorded). Some clones in this sample may be carry-over from other donors' samples. CDR3 coding DNA: TGTGCCAGCAGCCAGGCACTAGCGGGAGGCACAGATATGCAGTATTTT. The encoded protein is CASSQALAGGTDMQYF.